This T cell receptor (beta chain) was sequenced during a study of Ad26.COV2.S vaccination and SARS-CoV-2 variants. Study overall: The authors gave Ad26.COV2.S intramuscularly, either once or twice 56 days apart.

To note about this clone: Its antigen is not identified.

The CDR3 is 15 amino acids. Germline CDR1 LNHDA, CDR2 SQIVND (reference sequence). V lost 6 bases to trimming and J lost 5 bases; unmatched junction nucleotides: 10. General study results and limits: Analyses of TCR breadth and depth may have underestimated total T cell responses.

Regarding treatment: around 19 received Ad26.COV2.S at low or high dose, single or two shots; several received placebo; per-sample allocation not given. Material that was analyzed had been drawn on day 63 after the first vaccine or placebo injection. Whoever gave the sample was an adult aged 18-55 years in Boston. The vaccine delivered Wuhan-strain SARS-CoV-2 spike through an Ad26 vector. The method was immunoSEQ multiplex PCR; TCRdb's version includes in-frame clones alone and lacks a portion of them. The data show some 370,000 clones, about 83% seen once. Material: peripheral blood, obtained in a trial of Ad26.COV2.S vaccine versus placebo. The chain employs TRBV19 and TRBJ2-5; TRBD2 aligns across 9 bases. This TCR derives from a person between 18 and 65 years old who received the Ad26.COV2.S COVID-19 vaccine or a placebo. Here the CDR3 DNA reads TGTGCCAGTAGGAACCGAGCGGGAGGTCATGAGACCCAGTACTTC. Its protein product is CASRNRAGGHETQYF.